This T cell receptor (beta chain) was found in a study of cytotoxic CD8 clonotypes in ibrutinib-treated CLL. Study observations and caveats: Clonality correlated strongly with circulating CD8+ T cells and exceeded age-matched healthy donors at baseline.

Of note for this clone: Its antigen is still unknown.

As input for TCR beta libraries, roughly 2 micrograms of genomic DNA came from cryopreserved PBMCs. Germline V CDR1 and CDR2: MNHNY, SVGAGI (reference sequence). The germline V and J ends were trimmed by 6 bases and 1 base, with 7 bases remaining between them. This CDR3 is built from 13 residues. TCRdb's table, derived via immunoSEQ multiplex PCR, lists solely in-frame clones and lacks some. The data contain 150,000 to 200,000 clones, approximately 77% of them singletons. This TCR derives from a human donor with chronic lymphocytic leukemia. The chain has TRBV6-6 and TRBJ1-5; D gene ambiguous. The material was PBMCs, obtained after 12 months of ibrutinib treatment. The CDR3 region is CASRGNSNQPQHF. As DNA, the CDR3 is TGTGCCAGCAGGGGAAACAGCAATCAGCCCCAGCATTTT.